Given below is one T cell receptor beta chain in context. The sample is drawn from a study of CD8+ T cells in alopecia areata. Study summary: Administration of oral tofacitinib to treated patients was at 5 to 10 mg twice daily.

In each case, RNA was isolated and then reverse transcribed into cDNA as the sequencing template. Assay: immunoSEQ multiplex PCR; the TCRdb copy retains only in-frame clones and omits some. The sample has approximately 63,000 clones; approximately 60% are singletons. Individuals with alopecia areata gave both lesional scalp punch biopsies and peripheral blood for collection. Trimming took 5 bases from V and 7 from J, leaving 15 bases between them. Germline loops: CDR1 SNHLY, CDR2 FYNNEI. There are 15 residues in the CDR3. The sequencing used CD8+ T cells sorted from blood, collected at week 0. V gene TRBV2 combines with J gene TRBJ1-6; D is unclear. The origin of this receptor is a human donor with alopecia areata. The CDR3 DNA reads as TGTGCCAGCAGTCGCTCGGCGGGTGACAATTCACCCCTCCACTTT. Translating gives CASSRSAGDNSPLHF.